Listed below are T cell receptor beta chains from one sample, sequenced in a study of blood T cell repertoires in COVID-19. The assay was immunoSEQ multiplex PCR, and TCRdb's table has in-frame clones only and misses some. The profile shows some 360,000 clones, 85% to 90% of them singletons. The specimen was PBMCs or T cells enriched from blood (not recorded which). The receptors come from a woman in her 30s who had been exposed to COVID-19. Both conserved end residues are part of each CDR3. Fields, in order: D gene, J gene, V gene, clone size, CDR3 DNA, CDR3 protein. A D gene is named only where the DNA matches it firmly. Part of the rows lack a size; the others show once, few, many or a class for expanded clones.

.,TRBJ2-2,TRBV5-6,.,TGTGCCAGCAGCTTGACTCGGGCGAACACCGGGGAGCTGTTTTTT,CASSLTRANTGELFF
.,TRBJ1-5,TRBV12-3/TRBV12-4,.,TGTGCCAGCAGTATTTCGGGCACAGGCCCCCAGCATTTT,CASSISGTGPQHF
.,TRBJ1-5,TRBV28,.,TGTGCCAGCAGTAGCCCCCGGGGTTATAGCAATCAGCCCCAGCATTTT,CASSSPRGYSNQPQHF
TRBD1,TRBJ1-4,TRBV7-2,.,TGTGCCAGCAGCCGTCGACAGGGGGCCTTCGAAAAACTGTTTTTT,CASSRRQGAFEKLFF
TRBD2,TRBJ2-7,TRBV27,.,TGTGCCAGCAGTTTCGGGGGGACCGCCTACGAGCAGTACTTC,CASSFGGTAYEQYF
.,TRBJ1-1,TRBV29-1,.,TGCAGCGTCTGGCTGGCCGTGAACACTGAAGCTTTCTTT,CSVWLAVNTEAFF
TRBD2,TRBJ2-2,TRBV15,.,TGTGCCACCAGCAGAGAGCTAGCGGGAGTGAGGAAAACCGGGGAGCTGTTTTTT,CATSRELAGVRKTGELFF
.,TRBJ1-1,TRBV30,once,TGTGCCTGGAGTGTGTGGGGCGGACCGGTGAACACTGAAGCTTTCTTT,CAWSVWGGPVNTEAFF
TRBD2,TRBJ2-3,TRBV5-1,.,TGCGCCAGCAGCCCCCGGGAGGTGAACACAGATACGCAGTATTTT,CASSPREVNTDTQYF
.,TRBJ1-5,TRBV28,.,TGTGCCAGCAGTTTACTCGGGGGCGGGGGACAGCCCCAGCATTTT,CASSLLGGGGQPQHF
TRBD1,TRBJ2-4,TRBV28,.,TGTGCCAGCAGTCTCTGGGGACAGTTAGCCAAAAACATTCAGTACTTC,CASSLWGQLAKNIQYF
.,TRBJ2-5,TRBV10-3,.,TGTGCCATCAGTGACAGGGAAGAGACCCAGTACTTC,CAISDREETQYF
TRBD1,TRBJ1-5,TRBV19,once,TGTGCCAGTAGTATAGCTGGAGACAGGGTGAGCAATCAGCCCCAGCATTTT,CASSIAGDRVSNQPQHF
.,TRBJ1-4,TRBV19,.,TGTGCCAGTAGTATCGACAAAAAACTGTTTTTT,CASSIDKKLFF
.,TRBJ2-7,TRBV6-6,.,TGTGCCAGCAGTCACCGACAGGAACTCAACGAGCAGTACTTC,CASSHRQELNEQYF
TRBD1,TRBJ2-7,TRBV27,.,TGTGCCAGCAGTTCTCTAACACAGGGGTACGACTACGAGCAGTACTTC,CASSSLTQGYDYEQYF
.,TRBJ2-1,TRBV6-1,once,TGTGCCAGCAGTGAAGCCAGGGCCTACAATGAGCAGTTCTTC,CASSEARAYNEQFF
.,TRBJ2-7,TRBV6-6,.,TGTGCCAGCAGTTCGCCCGCGGGTCCCTACGAGCAGTACTTC,CASSSPAGPYEQYF
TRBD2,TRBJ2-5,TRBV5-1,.,TGCGCCAGCAGTTTAACAGCGGGAGTGGCAGAGACCCAGTACTTC,CASSLTAGVAETQYF
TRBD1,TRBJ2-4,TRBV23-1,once,TGCGCCAGCAGCCCCCGGGACAGGGGGCGAAGTCGGGAAGCCAAAAACATTCAGTACTTC,CASSPRDRGRSREAKNIQYF
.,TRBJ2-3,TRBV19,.,TGTGCCAGTAGTATAGGGCTAGGGGCCGATACGCAGTATTTT,CASSIGLGADTQYF
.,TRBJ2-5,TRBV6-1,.,TGTGCCAGCAGTGACGGCCGTAGCGTGGAGACCCAGTACTTC,CASSDGRSVETQYF
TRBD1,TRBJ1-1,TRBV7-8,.,TGTGCCAGCAGCCCAATACAGGGGATGAACACTGAAGCTTTCTTT,CASSPIQGMNTEAFF
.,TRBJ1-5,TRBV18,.,TGTGCCAGCTCCCGCCCAGGGGCGAAGGGCAATCAGCCCCAGCATTTT,CASSRPGAKGNQPQHF
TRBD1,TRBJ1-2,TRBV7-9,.,TGTGCCAGCAGCTTAACGGGACAGGGGGCGGACGGCTACACCTTC,CASSLTGQGADGYTF
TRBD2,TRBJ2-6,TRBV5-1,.,TGCGCCAGCAGCGCCCGGGGGAGGGGCGACGGGGCCAACGTCCTGACTTTC,CASSARGRGDGANVLTF
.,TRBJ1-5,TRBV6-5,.,TGTGCCAGCAGCGACGCCGGGGGGCCCCAGCATTTT,CASSDAGGPQHF
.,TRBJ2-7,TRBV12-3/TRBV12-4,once,TGTGCCAGCAGTTTAAGCGGGCCCTACGAGCAGTACTTC,CASSLSGPYEQYF
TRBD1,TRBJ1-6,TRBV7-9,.,TGTGCCAGCAGCCCAACAGGGGGAAGCAATTCACCCCTCCACTTT,CASSPTGGSNSPLHF
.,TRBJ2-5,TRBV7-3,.,TGTGCCAGCAGCTTAGCCCTGAGGGAGACCCAGTACTTC,CASSLALRETQYF
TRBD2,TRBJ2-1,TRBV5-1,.,TGCGCCAGCAAAATGACTAGCGGGAGCATAGTCCATGAGCAGTTCTTC,CASKMTSGSIVHEQFF
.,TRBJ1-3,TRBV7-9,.,TGTGCCAGCAGCTCTCGAGTCTCTGGAAACACCATATATTTT,CASSSRVSGNTIYF
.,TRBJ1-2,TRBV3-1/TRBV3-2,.,TGTGCCAGCAGCCAAGTAGACAGCCGTTATGGCTACACCTTC,CASSQVDSRYGYTF
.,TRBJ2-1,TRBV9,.,TGTGCCAGCAGCGTAGATGGACTACCTTACAATGAGCAGTTCTTC,CASSVDGLPYNEQFF
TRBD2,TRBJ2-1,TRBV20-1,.,TGCAGTGCTAGTTCCGGGACTAGCGGTTACAATGAGCAGTTCTTC,CSASSGTSGYNEQFF
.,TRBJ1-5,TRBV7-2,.,TGTGCCAGCAGCTTGGTTAGGGGCGGCAATCAGCCCCAGCATTTT,CASSLVRGGNQPQHF
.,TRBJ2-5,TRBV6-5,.,TGTGCCAGCAACGGAGGGAACCAAGAGACCCAGTACTTC,CASNGGNQETQYF
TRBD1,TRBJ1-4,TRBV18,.,TGTGCCAGCTCACCAAGTATGTCCGGGACAGGGAAAGAAAAACTGTTTTTT,CASSPSMSGTGKEKLFF
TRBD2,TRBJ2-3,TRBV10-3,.,TGTGCCATCAGCGAACTAGCGGAGCTTAGCACAGATACGCAGTATTTT,CAISELAELSTDTQYF
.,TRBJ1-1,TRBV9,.,TGTGCCAGCAGCGTACCATCGGAGGGCAGCCCTACAATGAACACTGAAGCTTTCTTT,CASSVPSEGSPTMNTEAFF
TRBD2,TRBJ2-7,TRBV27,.,TGTGCCAGCAGCCCTAGCGGGCGCGCCACCTACGAGCAGTACTTC,CASSPSGRATYEQYF
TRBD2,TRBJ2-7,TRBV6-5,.,TGTGCGGTGGCGGGAGGGCCGGCATCCTACGAGCAGTACTTC,CAVAGGPASYEQYF